These T cell receptor beta chains were read from a single sample in a study of cytomegalovirus exposure and HLA in healthy donors. Produced via immunoSEQ multiplex PCR; TCRdb's table is partial and in-frame only. This table has around 150,000 clones, about 75% appearing once. Sequencing input: PBMCs. Receptors originate from a female donor in good health and CMV-seronegative. Each CDR3 is given with its conserved first and last residue. A D gene is named only where the DNA matches it firmly. The size entry is marked missing in some rows and otherwise reads once, few, many or a size class.

v_call	j_call	d_call	clone_size	cdr3_nt	cdr3_aa
TRBV11-2	TRBJ2-5	-	-	TGTGCCAGCAGCTTAGACTGGGGCGGGAAAGAGACCCAGTACTTC	CASSLDWGGKETQYF
TRBV10-3	TRBJ1-2	TRBD1	once	TGTGCCATCAGTGGGGCCGGGACAGGGGTCGAAAGTAACTATGGCTACACCTTC	CAISGAGTGVESNYGYTF
TRBV2	TRBJ1-2	TRBD1	-	TGTGCCAGCAGTCCTCAGGGGGCCTATGGCTACACCTTC	CASSPQGAYGYTF
TRBV5-1	TRBJ2-3	-	-	TGCGCCAGCAGTTCTGGCGACTCCACAGATACGCAGTATTTT	CASSSGDSTDTQYF
TRBV7-8	TRBJ2-7	-	-	TGTGCCAGCAGCGGCAGGTCCTACGAGCAGTACTTC	CASSGRSYEQYF
TRBV19	TRBJ2-2	TRBD1	-	TGTGCCAGTATAGGACAGGGGGGGTACACCGGGGAGCTGTTTTTT	CASIGQGGYTGELFF
TRBV2	TRBJ1-4	-	-	TGTGCCAGCAGTTTACAGGGCTCTAATGAAAAACTGTTTTTT	CASSLQGSNEKLFF
TRBV5-1	TRBJ2-5	-	-	TGCGCCAGCAGCCCCACGGGCCCGGGGGAGACCCAGTACTTC	CASSPTGPGETQYF
TRBV29-1	TRBJ2-3	TRBD2	-	TGCAGCGTGCGGGAGGGGGGAGAGTATTTT	CSVREGGEYF
TRBV2	TRBJ2-7	-	-	TGTGCCAGCAGTGAATTACAGGGAATTGGCTCCTACGAGCAGTACTTC	CASSELQGIGSYEQYF
TRBV9	TRBJ1-1	TRBD1	-	TGTGCCAGCAGCGTCGCACCGGGACAGGGGCAATTCAGGGACACTGAAGCTTTCTTT	CASSVAPGQGQFRDTEAFF
TRBV27	TRBJ2-5	-	-	TGTGCCAGCAGTTTATCGATCGGCAGGGGCCTCCAAGAGACCCAGTACTTC	CASSLSIGRGLQETQYF
TRBV5-1	TRBJ1-3	-	-	TGCGCCAGCAGCGGCCCGGACAGAAACACCATATATTTT	CASSGPDRNTIYF
TRBV2	TRBJ1-6	-	-	TGTGCCAGCGGACGTGGGGACTTCTATAATTCACCCCTCCACTTT	CASGRGDFYNSPLHF
TRBV29-1	TRBJ1-3	-	-	TGCAGCGTTGGGGAGGTAGGGCTCTCTGGAAACACCATATATTTT	CSVGEVGLSGNTIYF
TRBV2	TRBJ2-1	TRBD2	-	TGTGCCAGCCAGAGCCTAGCGGGAAATTACAATGAGCAGTTCTTC	CASQSLAGNYNEQFF
TRBV5-1	TRBJ2-1	TRBD1	-	TGCGCCAGCAGCTTGGCGCAGGGGGCGCGCGATGAGCAGTTCTTC	CASSLAQGARDEQFF
TRBV6-5	TRBJ2-1	-	-	TGTGCCAGCAGTTACGGTCGTCAGGGGAAGAATGAGCAGTTCTTC	CASSYGRQGKNEQFF
TRBV10-3	TRBJ1-6	TRBD1	few	TGTGCCATCAGTCCCGGGCGGGGACAGGGATCCTATAATTCACCCCTCCACTTT	CAISPGRGQGSYNSPLHF
TRBV6-5	TRBJ1-2	-	-	TGTGCCAGCGGCCCCAGAACTAACTATGGCTACACCTTC	CASGPRTNYGYTF
TRBV30	TRBJ1-5	TRBD1	-	TGTGCCTGGAGTGACGGACAGGGAGGTTGGAGCAATCAGCCCCAGCATTTT	CAWSDGQGGWSNQPQHF
TRBV5-6	TRBJ1-3	TRBD1	-	TGTGCCAGCAGCTTAGGGACAGGGGTCCCCTCTGGAAACACCATATATTTT	CASSLGTGVPSGNTIYF
TRBV11-3	TRBJ2-1	-	-	TGTGCCAGCAGCTTAGGAGGCTACATAGACAATGAGCAGTTCTTC	CASSLGGYIDNEQFF
TRBV9	TRBJ2-1	-	-	TGTGCCAGCAGCGTAGACAGGGACGAGCAGTTCTTC	CASSVDRDEQFF